A single sample is the source of the 22 T cell receptor beta chains below, sequenced in a study of Ad26.COV2.S vaccination and SARS-CoV-2 variants. This table comes from immunoSEQ multiplex PCR, and its TCRdb copy is limited to in-frame clones, with some not included. The table shows 350,000 to 500,000 clones, with around nine tenths occurring only once. The treatment denotes: around 19 received Ad26.COV2.S at low or high dose, single or two shots; roughly five received placebo; per-sample allocation not given. Sampling happened 63 days after the first vaccine or placebo injection. The sample in question was peripheral blood, obtained in a trial of Ad26.COV2.S vaccine versus placebo. Every receptor here comes from a person aged 18-60 years who received the Ad26.COV2.S COVID-19 vaccine or a placebo.

The chain recombines TRBV4-2 with TRBJ2-2; D is ambiguous. The CDR3 is made up of 14 amino acids. Germline assignment: CDR1 LGHNA and CDR2 YNFKEQ. The V end lost 2 bases, the J end lost 1 base, and 5 bases lay between the germline ends. CDR3 residues: CASSQYGNTGELFF. In nucleotides, the CDR3 is TGTGCCAGCAGCCAATACGGGAACACCGGGGAGCTGTTTTTT.

V gene TRBV2 combines with J gene TRBJ2-2; D is possibly TRBD1 or TRBD2 (5 bases each). Germline CDR1 and CDR2: SNHLY and FYNNEI. V dropped 4 bases and J dropped 5 bases, with 11 bases sitting between them. CDR3 length equals 14 residues. CDR3 DNA sequence: TGTGCCAGCAGTGCCCTGGGGGATACCGGGGAGCTGTTTTTT. Translated: CASSALGDTGELFF.

This clone was observed a handful of times. The chain couples TRBV2 to TRBJ2-2; a possible D gene is TRBD2 (7 bases). CDR3 length: 16 amino acids. V was pared by 3 bases and J by 5 bases, with 16 bases between. In germline, CDR1 is SNHLY, CDR2 FYNNEI. The CDR3 nucleotides read TGTGCCAGCAGTGAGAGGGGGGGCGCCGGAACCGGGGAGCTGTTTTTT. Protein: CASSERGGAGTGELFF.

The genes are TRBV5-4 and TRBJ1-1, with unresolved D. CDR3 length equals 14 residues. V gave up 3 bases and J gave up 1 base, with 10 bases separating them. Germline loops: CDR1 SGHNT, CDR2 YYREEE (reference sequence). The CDR3 is CASSSARGNTEAFF. The CDR3 coding sequence is TGTGCCAGCAGCTCGGCCCGGGGGAACACTGAAGCTTTCTTT.

The V and J genes are TRBV2 and TRBJ2-7, with 10 bases identical to TRBD2. J gave up 4 bases and V 6 bases, and 6 bases lay outside the gene matches. The CDR3 contains 14 residues. Per germline, CDR1 SNHLY and CDR2 FYNNEI. CDR3 nucleotides: TGTGCCAGCAGGCCGGGACTAGCGTTTTACGAGCAGTACTTC. It codes for CASRPGLAFYEQYF.

The chain has TRBV4-1 and TRBJ2-7; D is uncertain. V was cut by 1 base and J by 2 bases, with 12 bases left in between. The CDR3 totals 15 residues. CDR1 MGHRA and CDR2 YSYEKL come from the germline V gene. In nucleotides, the CDR3 is TGCGCCAGCAGCCAAGGGCCCCTTACTGCCTACGAGCAGTACTTC. This sequence encodes CASSQGPLTAYEQYF.

The sample holds one count of this clone. This rearrangement joins TRBV12-3 or TRBV12-4 to TRBJ1-4; D unresolved. CDR3 length: 13 amino acids. V gave up 6 bases and J gave up 8 bases, with 13 bases separating them. This CDR3 is CASRRTVGEKLFF. In DNA, the CDR3 is TGTGCCAGCAGACGAACTGTCGGCGAAAAACTGTTTTTT.

V gene TRBV11-3 combines with J gene TRBJ2-1; 8 nucleotides align to TRBD2. The CDR3 loop spans 16 amino acids. The germline V gene has CDR1 SGHNT and CDR2 YENEEA. The V gene end was trimmed by 2 bases and the J gene end by 3 bases; junction bases not matched to a gene: 6. The CDR3 sequence: CASSLTRTSNYNEQFF. Here the CDR3 DNA reads TGTGCCAGCAGCTTAACGCGGACTAGCAACTACAATGAGCAGTTCTTC.

This clone was recorded only once. J is TRBJ2-5 and V is TRBV5-1; maybe TRBD2 (5 bases). V was cut by 0 bases and J by 2 bases, with 14 bases left in between. CDR1 and CDR2 (germline): SGHRS, YFSETQ. CDR3 length equals 16 residues. CDR3 loop: CASSLAPGLEQETQYF. DNA for the CDR3: TGCGCCAGCAGCTTGGCCCCAGGACTCGAACAAGAGACCCAGTACTTC.

The V call is TRBV6-5, the J call TRBJ1-1; TRBD1 agrees at 11 bases. The germline CDR1 and CDR2 sequences are MNHEY and SVGAGI. The CDR3 has 14 amino acids. V was clipped by 6 bases and J by 5 bases; unmatched bases: 5. CDR3 sequence (DNA): TGTGCCAGCAGCCGTGGACAGGGGGCAACTGAAGCTTTCTTT. It encodes CASSRGQGATEAFF.

The rearrangement links TRBV19 to TRBJ2-2; the D is unclear. Between the trimmed V and J ends, which lost 7 bases and 6 bases, there was a span of 15 bases. Germline V gene data show CDR1 as LNHDA and CDR2 as SQIVND (reference sequence). CDR3 length: 14 residues. CDR3 DNA sequence: TGTGCCAGTAACCTAGGCTCGGTTCCCGGGGAGCTGTTTTTT. It yields the protein CASNLGSVPGELFF.

V and J are TRBV2 and TRBJ2-1; 8 bases line up with TRBD2. The germline V gene encodes CDR1 SNHLY and CDR2 FYNNEI. Unmatched junction bases numbered 9, after V lost 1 base and J lost 4 bases. CDR3 length equals 17 residues. CDR3 loop: CASSEGVISGVYNEQFF. The CDR3 nucleotides read TGTGCCAGCAGTGAAGGAGTCATTAGCGGGGTGTACAATGAGCAGTTCTTC.

This clone was detected only a few times. The chain links TRBV7-2 to TRBJ1-1, with 9 bases fitting TRBD1. Per the germline V gene, CDR1 is SGHTA and CDR2 is FQGNSA. V trimming: 5 bases; J trimming: 4 bases; junction bases outside the gene matches: 5. CDR3 length equals 14 residues. DNA for the CDR3: TGTGCCAGCAGCCGGGACAGGGAAGTCACTGAAGCTTTCTTT. It is translated as CASSRDREVTEAFF.

This rearrangement joins TRBV18 to TRBJ1-1; a possible D gene is TRBD1 (5 bases). The CDR3 consists of 14 residues. V lost 1 base and J 1 base, leaving 7 bases between the germline ends. From germline, CDR1 is KGHSH and CDR2 LQKENI. The CDR3 sequence: CASSPRQGNTEAFF. CDR3 nucleotides: TGTGCCAGCTCACCACGGCAGGGGAACACTGAAGCTTTCTTT.

This sequence joins TRBV27 and TRBJ1-1; TRBD1 is a possible D gene (5 bases). With 6 bases removed from V and 0 bases from J, the gap between germline ends came to 17 bases. CDR3 length equals 16 residues. Germline V gene data show CDR1 as MNHEY and CDR2 as SMNVEV (reference sequence). Here the CDR3 DNA reads TGTGCCAGCAGGGCCGGTGGGGGGATGGTGAACACTGAAGCTTTCTTT. This gives the protein CASRAGGGMVNTEAFF.

The V and J genes are TRBV4-3 and TRBJ2-5; D is unclear. Germline V gives CDR1 LGHNA, CDR2 YSLEER. The CDR3 loop spans 13 amino acids. With 3 bases removed from V and 5 bases from J, the gap between germline ends came to 10 bases. CDR3 coding DNA: TGCGCCAGCAGCCAGGGCGGCGTGGAGACCCAGTACTTC. Protein sequence: CASSQGGVETQYF.

The chain is built from TRBV28 and TRBJ2-3; D is possibly TRBD2 (5 bases). Trimming took off 6 bases at V and 9 bases at J, with 13 bases between the two ends. Germline lookup yields CDR1 MDHEN and CDR2 SYDVKM. CDR3 length: 12 amino acids. Here the CDR3 reads CASSGLGETQYF. CDR3 sequence (DNA): TGTGCCAGCAGCGGGCTCGGGGAGACGCAGTATTTT.

The chain carries TRBV2 and TRBJ2-7; 8 bases map to TRBD2. The J segment lost 3 bases and the V segment lost 11 bases, leaving 6 bases of the junction unmatched. CDR1 and CDR2 from the germline V gene are SNHLY and FYNNEI. The CDR3 sequence is 12 residues long. The CDR3 protein is CAVAGRIYEQYF. Written as DNA, the CDR3 is TGTGCCGTAGCGGGAAGAATCTACGAGCAGTACTTC.

The V and J genes are TRBV4-2 and TRBJ1-1; D may be TRBD1 (5 bases). The V gene lost 0 bases and the J gene lost 3 bases, with 11 bases spanning the gap. The CDR3 extends over 15 amino acids. Germline lookup yields CDR1 LGHNA and CDR2 YNFKEQ. The CDR3 region is CASSQDAGVDTEAFF. As DNA, the CDR3 is TGTGCCAGCAGCCAAGATGCGGGGGTGGACACTGAAGCTTTCTTT.

The CDR3 spells CASSLLSGETAGYTF. The CDR3 coding sequence is TGTGCCAGCAGTTTATTGAGTGGGGAAACTGCTGGCTACACCTTC. J is TRBJ1-2 and V is TRBV27; D is ambiguous. Trimming left V 1 base short and J 7 bases short, with 16 bases between. The CDR3 covers 15 residues. Per germline, CDR1 MNHEY and CDR2 SMNVEV (reference sequence).

The V call is TRBV3-1 (or the pseudogene TRBV3-2), the J call TRBJ1-5; D unresolved. The CDR3 consists of 16 residues. Deletions cut 1 base from V and 0 bases from J, with 10 bases between. The germline V gene encodes CDR1 LGHDT and CDR2 YNNKEL (reference sequence). The CDR3 DNA sequence: TGTGCCAGCAGCCAAGGGCAGGCGGCTAGCAATCAGCCCCAGCATTTT. It encodes CASSQGQAASNQPQHF.

The CDR3 reads CASSPARGFRDTEAFF. The CDR3 coding sequence is TGTGCCAGCTCACCAGCCCGGGGGTTCCGAGACACTGAAGCTTTCTTT. The chain joins TRBV18 to TRBJ1-1; D possibly corresponds to TRBD1 (5 bases). Germline assignment: CDR1 KGHSH and CDR2 LQKENI. V lost 2 bases and J lost 3, with 16 bases in between. This CDR3 contains 16 residues.